This T cell receptor beta chain was sequenced for a study of cytomegalovirus exposure and HLA in healthy donors. 60 Vbeta and 13 Jbeta primers were used in PCR. Only in-frame clones appear in the TCRdb table, and some are missing; sequencing was by immunoSEQ multiplex PCR. The sample holds about 100,000 clones, under 85% seen once. Overall study results and limits: Segments of the TCR beta V type were, in most cases, productive about 87% or about 30% of the time in an earlier analysis. The authors later found TCR association rates varying by HLA locus, with DRB1 most and HLA-C fewest.

About this clone: The antigen remains undetermined.

J gave up 0 bases and V 5 bases, and 2 bases lay outside the gene matches. CDR3 length: 14 residues. Germline CDR1 MNHEY, CDR2 SMNVEV (reference sequence). Specimen: PBMCs. This clonotype was obtained from a woman aged 35 to 49 in good health and CMV-seronegative. The chain carries TRBV27 and TRBJ2-3, with 7 bases matching TRBD2. The CDR3 sequence is CASSGLVSTDTQYF. The CDR3 DNA reads as TGTGCCAGCAGTGGACTAGTTAGCACAGATACGCAGTATTTT.